The 10 T cell receptor beta chains reported below all come from one sample, sequenced in a study of blood T cells in healthy people across ages. Primers used in a second PCR of roughly 7 to 11 cycles were a sample-barcoded 5' primer and a J-beta primer mix. TCRdb reanalysed the 5' RACE reads using MiXCR and keeps one entry per CDR3 protein. The sample shows 780,000 or so distinct CDR3 sequences, around 25% of them seen only once. These data were also reused for a study on T cells of mothers and their children.

Sequenced sample: blood. Every receptor here comes from a boy aged 5-17 years in good health.

This chain joins TRBV28 and TRBJ2-7; no firm D call. The CDR3 is 15 residues long. The germline CDR1 and CDR2 sequences are MDHEN and SYDVKM. Trimming pared 2 bases from V and 3 bases from J, leaving 14 bases between. The CDR3 loop reads CASSLAAVANYEQYF. The CDR3 region has the DNA TGTGCCAGCAGTTTAGCGGCGGTGGCTAACTACGAGCAGTACTTC.

This sequence joins TRBV29-1 and TRBJ2-1; 7 bases are shared with TRBD2. The CDR3 is 17 residues long. The germline V gene has CDR1 SQVTM and CDR2 ANQGSEA. The ends lost 0 bases at V and 0 bases at J; junction bases unmatched: 8. CDR3 in DNA: TGCAGCGTTGAAGATGAGTGGGGCGGGAGCTCCTACAATGAGCAGTTCTTC. Translating gives CSVEDEWGGSSYNEQFF.

This sequence joins TRBV28 and TRBJ1-1; 8 bases are a match to TRBD1. The germline CDR1 and CDR2 sequences are MDHEN and SYDVKM. The length of the CDR3 is 14 residues. Trimming at V came to 1 base and at J to 7 bases, leaving 5 bases not matched to a gene. DNA for the CDR3: TGTGCCAGCAGTTTATCGGACAGGGATGGTGAAGCTTTCTTT. It encodes CASSLSDRDGEAFF.

The table lists this clonotype with a few counts. This sequence joins TRBV27 and TRBJ1-3, with D unresolved. The V end lost 9 bases, the J end lost 4 bases, and 4 bases lay between the germline ends. CDR3 size: 10 residues. Per the germline V gene, CDR1 is MNHEY and CDR2 is SMNVEV (reference sequence). The CDR3 reads CARLGNTIYF. The CDR3 DNA is TGTGCCAGACTAGGAAACACCATATATTTT.

This clonotype has more than one count but fewer than ten. The chain joins TRBV6-5 to TRBJ2-5, with D unclear. CDR3 length equals 15 residues. Trimming stripped 2 bases from V and 5 bases from J, with 15 bases between. Germline V gene sequence: CDR1 MNHEY, CDR2 SVGAGI. This chain's CDR3 is CASSYTDGLSETQYF. Written as DNA, the CDR3 is TGTGCCAGCAGTTACACCGACGGCCTTTCGGAGACCCAGTACTTC.

The genes are TRBV7-2 and TRBJ2-1; D possibly uses TRBD1 or TRBD2 (5 bases each). The J call could be wrong; TRBJ2-7 is a better fit for the DNA end. The CDR3 covers 15 residues. Germline V CDR1 and CDR2: SGHTA, FQGNSA. DNA of the CDR3: TGTGCCAGCAGCTCACAACCGGGACCCCAGTACGAGCAGTACTTC. It specifies CASSSQPGPQYEQYF.

The V gene is TRBV4-3, the J gene TRBJ1-6; D remains ambiguous. The CDR3 runs to 19 residues. Trimming took 0 bases from V and 0 from J, leaving 15 bases between them. The germline V gene has CDR1 LGHNA and CDR2 YSLEER. For the CDR3, the DNA is TGCGCCAGCAGCCAAGATGTGAACGGCAGGAGCTCCTATAATTCACCCCTCCACTTT. Its translation is CASSQDVNGRSSYNSPLHF.

In this sample, this clonotype turned up a few times. The genes are TRBV11-3 and TRBJ2-1; 10 bases are shared with TRBD2. Per the germline V gene, CDR1 is SGHNT and CDR2 is YENEEA. V lost 9 bases, J lost 4 bases, and 9 bases stayed unmatched. The CDR3 spans 15 residues. CDR3: CASSKRLAGYNEQFF. Here the CDR3 DNA reads TGTGCCAGTAGCAAAAGACTAGCGGGTTACAATGAGCAGTTCTTC.

A note on this clonotype: The junction departs from the called germline gene at one end, perhaps through a read error. The chain is built from TRBV28 and TRBJ2-7; TRBD1 matches at 10 bases. This CDR3 is 13 amino acids long. CDR1 and CDR2 from the germline V gene are MDHEN and SYDVKM. The CDR3 sequence is CGSGGQGLYEQYF. The CDR3 DNA sequence: TGTGGCAGCGGGGGACAGGGGCTCTACGAGCAGTACTTC.

This chain uses TRBV11-2 with TRBJ2-3, with 13 bases that match TRBD2. This CDR3 is 23 amino acids long. After removal of 5 bases from V and 0 bases from J, the junction contained 23 bases not matched to a gene. Germline-derived CDR1 and CDR2 are SGHAT and FQNNGV. CDR3 bases: TGTGCCAGCAGCCCTCAAGCAGCTACAGGCCCGGGACTAGCGGGGCCTAGCACAGATACGCAGTATTTT. It encodes CASSPQAATGPGLAGPSTDTQYF.